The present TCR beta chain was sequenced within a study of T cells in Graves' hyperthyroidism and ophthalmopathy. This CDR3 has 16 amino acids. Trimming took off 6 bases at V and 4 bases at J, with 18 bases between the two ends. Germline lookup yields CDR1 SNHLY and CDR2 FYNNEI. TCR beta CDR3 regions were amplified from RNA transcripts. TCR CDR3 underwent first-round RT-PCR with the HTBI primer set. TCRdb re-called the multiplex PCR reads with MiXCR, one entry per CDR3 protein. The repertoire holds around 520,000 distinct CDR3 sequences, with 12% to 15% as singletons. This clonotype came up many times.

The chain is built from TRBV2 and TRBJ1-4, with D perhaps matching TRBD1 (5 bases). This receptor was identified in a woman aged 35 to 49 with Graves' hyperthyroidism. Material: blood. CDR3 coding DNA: TGTGCCAGCAGGGGGGATACCGGGCTACATAATGAAAAACTGTTTTTT. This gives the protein CASRGDTGLHNEKLFF.